This T cell receptor beta chain was recovered during a study of tumor-infiltrating lymphocytes in glioblastoma multiforme. The CDR3 consists of 15 residues. Germline CDR1 reads SGHRS; CDR2 reads YFSETQ. V gave up 4 bases and J gave up 2 bases, with 12 bases separating them. Three nested ARM-PCR rounds with V-beta and C-beta primers built TCRB libraries. TCRdb recomputed calls from the multiplex PCR reads with MiXCR, one row per CDR3 protein. The data hold approximately 13,000 distinct CDR3 sequences, with 65% to 70% observed a single time. The chain uses TRBV5-1 and TRBJ2-2; D tentatively fits TRBD1 or TRBD2 (5 bases each). Sequencing was done on a sample of brain tumor tissue. This TCR came from a male donor with glioblastoma. CDR3 sequence: CASSGGRCNTGELFF. For the CDR3, the DNA is TGCGCCAGCAGCGGGGGACGGTGTAACACCGGGGAGCTGTTTTTT.